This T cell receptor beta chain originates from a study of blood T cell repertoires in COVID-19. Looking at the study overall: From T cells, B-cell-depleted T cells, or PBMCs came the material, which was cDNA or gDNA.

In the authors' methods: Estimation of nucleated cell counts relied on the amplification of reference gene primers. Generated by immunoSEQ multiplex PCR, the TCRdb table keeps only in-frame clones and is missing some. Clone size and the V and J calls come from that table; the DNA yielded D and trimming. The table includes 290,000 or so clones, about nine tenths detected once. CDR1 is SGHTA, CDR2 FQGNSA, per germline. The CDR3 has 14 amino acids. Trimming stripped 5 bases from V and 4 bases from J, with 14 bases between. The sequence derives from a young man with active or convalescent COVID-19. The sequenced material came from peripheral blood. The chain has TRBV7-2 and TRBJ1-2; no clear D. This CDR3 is CASSLLTNSYGYTF. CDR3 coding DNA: TGTGCCAGCAGCCTTCTGACTAACAGCTATGGCTACACCTTC.